The rows below give T cell receptor beta chains drawn from one sample of a study of regulatory T cells in long-lasting Graves disease. TCRdb recomputed calls from the multiplex PCR reads with MiXCR, one row per CDR3 protein. The repertoire holds 500,000 to 700,000 distinct CDR3 sequences, around 17% seen once, with 18% in the top ten. A further study also used this sample, focusing on T cells in Graves' hyperthyroidism and ophthalmopathy.

Sample: peripheral blood mononuclear cells (PBMCs), taken at new diagnosis, from a patient treated with antithyroid drugs. Every receptor here comes from a woman between 25 and 40 years old with Graves disease. Both conserved end residues are part of each CDR3. The D gene is left open where the match is weak. Some rows mark clone size as missing; the rest say once, few, many or name a class of expanded clone.

d_call j_call clone_size v_call cdr3_aa cdr3_nt
NA TRBJ1-5 many TRBV2 CASSERSDDQPQHF TGTGCCAGCAGTGAAAGGTCGGACGACCAGCCCCAGCATTTT
NA TRBJ1-5 many TRBV15 CATSGDLSWPQHF TGTGCCACCAGCGGGGACCTCTCTTGGCCCCAGCATTTT
TRBD2 TRBJ2-1 few TRBV29-1 CSVKLSGSLHEQFF TGCAGCGTGAAACTTAGCGGGAGTCTTCATGAGCAGTTCTTC
NA TRBJ1-6 many TRBV27 CASSPPPDTGSALHF TGTGCCAGCAGCCCCCCTCCGGACACCGGCTCGGCCCTCCACTTT
NA TRBJ1-1 few TRBV5-1 CASSRDQWNTEAFF TGCGCCAGCAGCAGGGACCAGTGGAACACTGAAGCTTTCTTT
NA TRBJ2-1 NA TRBV28 CASSLSSKGAYNEQFF TGTGCCAGCAGTTTATCCTCAAAGGGGGCCTACAATGAGCAGTTCTTC
NA TRBJ2-1 few TRBV6-5 CASSYGGRGDNEQFF TGTGCCAGCAGTTACGGTGGGCGGGGCGACAATGAGCAGTTCTTC
NA TRBJ2-2 few TRBV19 CASMSPGSLTGELFF TGTGCCAGTATGAGCCCCGGCAGCCTCACCGGGGAGCTGTTTTTT
TRBD2 TRBJ2-7 few TRBV27 CASSPGGYYEQYF TGTGCCAGCAGTCCGGGGGGGTACTACGAGCAGTACTTC
NA TRBJ2-3 NA TRBV3-1 CASSQEEVWGGTDTQYF TGTGCCAGCAGCCAAGAAGAGGTGTGGGGTGGGACAGATACGCAGTATTTT
TRBD1 TRBJ1-4 NA TRBV5-1 CASSASGGTNEKLFF TGCGCCAGCAGCGCCTCAGGGGGGACTAATGAAAAACTGTTTTTT
NA TRBJ1-5 few TRBV19 CASTLGVSNQPQHF TGTGCCAGTACCCTGGGTGTTAGCAATCAGCCCCAGCATTTT
TRBD2 TRBJ2-3 NA TRBV6-1 CATLAVASTDTQYF TGTGCCACCCTAGCGGTCGCTAGCACAGATACGCAGTATTTT
TRBD2 TRBJ2-5 many TRBV7-9 CASSPSRGGVETQYF TGTGCCAGCAGCCCCTCGCGTGGGGGGGTGGAGACCCAGTACTTC
NA TRBJ1-1 NA TRBV4-1 CATRGQGWTEAFF TGCGCCACCCGGGGGCAGGGTTGGACTGAAGCTTTCTTT
NA TRBJ2-7 many TRBV28 CAAYRVPYEQYF TGTGCCGCCTACAGGGTACCCTACGAGCAGTACTTC
NA TRBJ2-2 NA TRBV30 CAWSVYRPTGTGELFF TGTGCCTGGAGTGTATATCGCCCCACAGGCACCGGGGAGCTGTTTTTT
NA TRBJ2-7 NA TRBV7-9 CASSLAGSHEQYF TGTGCCAGCAGCTTAGCGGGATCTCACGAGCAGTACTTC
NA TRBJ2-5 NA TRBV2 CASGERLGMETQYF TGTGCCAGCGGTGAAAGACTCGGAATGGAGACCCAGTACTTC
NA TRBJ2-5 NA TRBV6-1 CASARQQETQYF TGTGCCAGCGCTCGGCAACAAGAGACCCAGTACTTC
NA TRBJ2-5 many TRBV27 CASSFAGETQYF TGTGCCAGCAGTTTCGCGGGAGAGACCCAGTACTTC
NA TRBJ1-1 few TRBV28 CASSSPHVSTGDTEASF TGTGCCAGCAGTTCCCCTCATGTTAGCACGGGTGACACTGAAGCTTCCTTT
NA TRBJ2-5 few TRBV7-7 CASSQGQQQETQYF TGTGCTAGCAGCCAAGGACAGCAACAAGAGACCCAGTACTTC
NA TRBJ1-1 many TRBV30 CAWSVGSVGEAFF TGTGCCTGGAGTGTAGGGTCGGTCGGGGAAGCTTTCTTT
NA TRBJ2-1 NA TRBV28 CASSLLSTGKVHEQFF TGTGCCAGCAGTTTATTATCCACGGGAAAAGTCCATGAGCAGTTCTTC
NA TRBJ2-1 many TRBV15 CATSRDTVLSAYNEQFF TGTGCCACCAGCAGAGACACTGTTCTTTCAGCCTACAATGAGCAGTTCTTC
NA TRBJ2-7 few TRBV6-2/TRBV6-3 CASSSGGRPYEQYF TGTGCCAGCAGTTCTGGGGGGAGACCCTACGAGCAGTACTTC
NA TRBJ2-7 few TRBV4-1 CASSQFDGSLYEQYF TGCGCCAGCAGCCAATTTGACGGGAGCTTGTACGAGCAGTACTTC
NA TRBJ2-1 many TRBV6-9 CASSYPVQFF TGTGCCAGCAGTTATCCTGTGCAGTTCTTC
NA TRBJ1-1 many TRBV27 CASRLTGSTEAFF TGTGCCAGCAGGCTAACAGGGTCCACTGAAGCTTTCTTT
NA TRBJ2-7 NA TRBV10-2 CASSDGAMRVGNEQYF TGCGCCAGCAGTGATGGAGCTATGCGGGTCGGCAACGAGCAGTACTTC
TRBD2 TRBJ2-7 many TRBV2 CASKRTSGSEQYF TGTGCCAGCAAGAGGACTAGCGGGAGCGAGCAGTACTTC
NA TRBJ1-1 many TRBV5-1 CASSFDTNTEAFF TGCGCCAGCAGCTTCGATACGAACACTGAAGCTTTCTTT
NA TRBJ2-7 many TRBV6-5 CASSYSTDRYYEQYF TGTGCCAGCAGTTACTCCACTGACCGCTACTACGAGCAGTACTTC
NA TRBJ1-5 many TRBV2 CASKYGSNQPQHF TGTGCCAGCAAATACGGTAGCAATCAGCCCCAGCATTTT
TRBD1 TRBJ2-1 NA TRBV6-2/TRBV6-3 CASVRGPFNEQFF TGTGCCAGCGTCAGGGGGCCTTTCAATGAGCAGTTCTTT
NA TRBJ2-1 few TRBV15 CATSREIGGRVDYNEQFF TGTGCCACCAGCAGGGAAATAGGAGGCCGAGTAGACTACAATGAGCAGTTCTTC
NA TRBJ2-7 few TRBV6-1 CASVQRNSYEQYF TGTGCCAGCGTTCAGCGGAACTCCTACGAGCAGTACTTC
NA TRBJ2-6 few TRBV6-2/TRBV6-3 CATHDAPTGANVLTF TGTGCCACACACGACGCACCCACTGGGGCCAACGTCCTGACTTTC
NA TRBJ1-1 NA TRBV27 CASSFRGQGAFF TGTGCCAGCAGTTTCCGGGGCCAGGGGGCTTTCTTT
NA TRBJ1-4 many TRBV28 CASSPPNRGEKLFF TGTGCCAGCAGTCCCCCGAACCGGGGGGAAAAACTGTTTTTT
NA TRBJ2-1 NA TRBV28 CASSPQDSYDNEQFF TGTGCCAGCAGTCCCCAGGACTCATACGACAATGAGCAGTTCTTC
NA TRBJ2-3 NA TRBV15 CATSSGEGTDTQYF TGTGCCACCAGCAGCGGGGAGGGCACAGATACGCAGTATTTT
NA TRBJ2-1 NA TRBV12-3/TRBV12-4 CASSFPPWQGSEQFF TGTGCCAGCAGTTTCCCCCCGTGGCAGGGCAGTGAGCAGTTCTTC
NA TRBJ2-4 many TRBV12-3/TRBV12-4 CASSLAGHIQYF TGTGCCAGCAGTTTAGCGGGGCACATTCAGTACTTC
TRBD1 TRBJ2-7 many TRBV28 CASRTGGTSSYEQYF TGTGCCAGCAGGACAGGGGGGACAAGCTCCTACGAGCAGTACTTC
NA TRBJ2-7 many TRBV5-1 CASSLGSSRASYEQYF TGCGCCAGCAGCTTGGGGTCGAGCAGGGCCTCCTACGAGCAGTACTTC
NA TRBJ2-2 many TRBV2 CASSSRGDTGELFF TGTGCCAGCAGTTCCAGGGGGGACACCGGGGAGCTGTTTTTT
TRBD1 TRBJ2-7 few TRBV6-1 CASSEWDRSTYEQYF TGTGCCAGCAGTGAATGGGACAGGTCGACCTACGAGCAGTACTTC
TRBD1 TRBJ1-1 NA TRBV5-1 CASRFGQGGLHTEAFF TGCGCCAGCAGATTCGGACAGGGGGGGCTGCACACTGAAGCTTTCTTT
NA TRBJ1-4 few TRBV25-1 CASSEHRTTWGNEKLFF TGTGCCAGCAGTGAACATAGGACAACCTGGGGTAATGAAAAACTGTTTTTT
NA TRBJ1-5 many TRBV2 CASSEWGMGNQPQHF TGTGCCAGCAGTGAATGGGGTATGGGCAATCAGCCCCAGCATTTT
TRBD2 TRBJ2-7 NA TRBV7-2 CGSTLAGAIYEQYF TGTGGCAGCACCCTAGCGGGAGCCATCTACGAGCAGTACTTC